A single sample is the source of the 20 T cell receptor beta chains below, sequenced in a study of T cell repertoires in cytomegalovirus infection (dated by TCRdb to the late 2010s). Their target antigens are unknown. Sequencer: Illumina HiSeq 1500. The public reads were run again by TCRdb, first through fastp at Q25 and then through MiXCR, and only productive beta chains were kept. One record per CDR3 amino acid sequence lists the most common genes and DNA. This sample holds some 700,000 distinct CDR3 sequences; around 31% were observed only once. The top ten hold 15% to 20% of the sample. The treatment or condition label of this sample denotes: in vitro stimulation with specific CMV peptide epitopes to enrich CMV-specific T cells. The material sequenced was cultured PBMCs, taken from culture after CMV antigen stimulation. The receptor set was obtained from a human donor in good health (CMV status not recorded). Some clones in this sample may be carry-over from other donors' samples.

In this sample, this clonotype turned up many times. The chain has TRBV7-8 and TRBJ2-1; no reliable D call. The CDR3 sequence is 14 residues long. Germline assignment: CDR1 SGHVS and CDR2 FQNEAQ. The V and J ends lost 5 bases and 13 bases respectively, with 21 bases between them. CDR3 DNA: TGTGCCAGCAGCATCGAGGTCCTAGATCGGGTACAGTTCTTC. Its translation: CASSIEVLDRVQFF.

In its sample, this clonotype was seen once. A junction boundary mismatches the germline segment, possibly from a read error. The J gene is TRBJ1-5, the V gene TRBV12-3 or TRBV12-4, with no clear D. This CDR3 is built from 12 residues. CDR3 sequence (DNA): TGTGCCAACAGTTTTGGGAATCAGCCCCAGCATTTT. It translates to CANSFGNQPQHF.

The chain carries TRBV4-1 and TRBJ1-4; a weak D match, TRBD1 (6 bases). V was clipped by 1 base and J by 5 bases, with 14 bases between them. The CDR3 totals 16 residues. Germline V gene data show CDR1 as MGHRA and CDR2 as YSYEKL. CDR3 in amino acids: CASSQVGGHRNEKLFF. The CDR3 bases are TGCGCCAGCAGCCAAGTAGGGGGGCACCGGAATGAAAAACTGTTTTTT.

V usage is TRBV6-2 or TRBV6-3 and J usage is TRBJ2-7; 7 nucleotides align to TRBD1. J lost 6 bases, V lost 6 bases, and 11 bases had no gene match. The CDR3 totals 14 residues. Per germline, CDR1 MNHEY and CDR2 SVGEGT. The CDR3 protein is CASSLRGLRSEQYF. CDR3 DNA: TGTGCCAGCAGCCTGAGGGGGCTTCGCTCCGAGCAGTACTTC.

This clonotype was found a few times. The rearrangement uses TRBV7-8 and TRBJ2-5; 9 bases are shared with TRBD2. Looked up from germline, CDR1 is SGHVS and CDR2 is FQNEAQ. This CDR3 comprises 16 residues. V gave up 5 bases and J gave up 1 base; unmatched junction bases: 8. CDR3 region: CASSPPTSGTQETQYF. The CDR3 DNA reads TGTGCCAGCAGCCCCCCGACTAGCGGAACCCAAGAGACCCAGTACTTC.

This clonotype was observed a few times. The chain is built from TRBV6-4 and TRBJ1-2, with D unresolved. The ends were cut back, 2 bases at V and 10 bases at J, with 14 bases in the middle. The CDR3 has 13 amino acids. In germline, CDR1 is MRHNA, CDR2 SNTAGT. CDR3 in DNA: TGTGCCAGCAGTGACAGGCTGCGAGGCGCCTACACCTTC. It codes for CASSDRLRGAYTF.

There are a few counts of this clonotype. The chain combines TRBV12-5 with TRBJ2-1; a possible D gene is TRBD2 (6 bases). V shed 4 bases and J shed 7 bases, with 14 bases lying between them. The CDR3 contains 14 residues. In germline, CDR1 is LGHNT, CDR2 FRNRAP. The CDR3 nucleotides are TGTGCTAGTGGTTGGGCCCCGGGGGAGAATGAGCAGTTCTTC. Translating gives CASGWAPGENEQFF.

V is TRBV11-2 and J is TRBJ2-7; perhaps D is TRBD1 or TRBD2 (5 bases each). The V and J ends lost 6 bases and 5 bases respectively, with 14 bases between them. This CDR3 comprises 13 residues. Per germline, CDR1 SGHAT and CDR2 FQNNGV. CDR3 residues: CASRYWDGNEQYF. The CDR3 DNA reads TGTGCCAGCAGGTACTGGGACGGAAACGAGCAGTACTTC.

The DNA of the CDR3 is TGCGCCAGCAGCGTAGGACCGGTCTCCTACGAGCAGTACTTC. It codes for CASSVGPVSYEQYF. The chain links TRBV5-1 to TRBJ2-7; D not certain. The germline V gene encodes CDR1 SGHRS and CDR2 YFSETQ. This CDR3 is 14 amino acids long. Trimming stripped 4 bases from V and 0 bases from J, with 11 bases between.

The chain carries TRBV4-1 and TRBJ2-3; D unresolved. This CDR3 is built from 16 residues. Trimming took 0 bases from V and 2 from J, leaving 12 bases between them. Germline CDR1 MGHRA, CDR2 YSYEKL. Written as DNA, the CDR3 is TGCGCCAGCAGCCAAGACGCCGGATTCAACACAGATACGCAGTATTTT. Translating gives CASSQDAGFNTDTQYF.

The chain combines TRBV14 with TRBJ2-3; D is possibly TRBD2 (6 bases). Per germline, CDR1 SGHDN and CDR2 FVKESK. The CDR3 is made up of 18 amino acids. Trimming cost V 4 bases and J 3 bases, with 23 bases left between them. This CDR3 is CASSLRFLRAGGTDTQYF. In DNA form, the CDR3 reads TGTGCCAGCAGCCTCCGATTTCTCCGGGCCGGAGGGACAGATACGCAGTATTTT.

This chain connects TRBV7-9 to TRBJ2-7; 7 bases align to TRBD2. V lost 5 bases and J lost 4; bases outside the gene matches: 29. The length of the CDR3 is 21 residues. Germline CDR1 reads SEHNR; CDR2 reads FQNEAQ (reference sequence). Written as DNA, the CDR3 is TGTGCCAGCAGCCCCCCCTGGGGAGGGACTGACAAATCCCCTTTTGGGTACGAGCAGTACTTC. Translation: CASSPPWGGTDKSPFGYEQYF.

CDR3 coding DNA: TGTGCCAGCAACACAGGGTTCGAGCAGTACTTC. This encodes CASNTGFEQYF. The chain couples TRBV7-6 to TRBJ2-7; maybe TRBD1 (6 bases). Trimming shortened V by 7 bases and J by 6 bases, and 10 bases separated the two germline ends. There are 11 residues in the CDR3. Germline-derived CDR1 and CDR2 are SGHVS and FNYEAQ.

In this sample, this clonotype turned up many times. This rearrangement joins TRBV7-9 to TRBJ1-6; D perhaps matches TRBD1 (5 bases). Germline V lookup: CDR1 SEHNR, CDR2 FQNEAQ (reference sequence). The CDR3 has 13 residues. The V end was cut by 6 bases, the J end by 9 bases, with 12 bases between. The CDR3 nucleotides read TGTGCCAGCAGTCCAGGGTGGAGTTCACCCCTCCACTTT. Translating it yields CASSPGWSSPLHF.

This clonotype showed up just a few times. V usage is TRBV2 and J usage is TRBJ2-1; 9 positions agree with TRBD1. CDR1 and CDR2 (germline): SNHLY, FYNNEI. The length of the CDR3 is 13 residues. J lost 6 bases, V lost 4 bases, and 1 base had no gene match. In nucleotides, the CDR3 is TGTGCCAGCAGTGTGGACAGGGGCAATGAGCAGTTCTTC. This codes for CASSVDRGNEQFF. Supplemented by reference TRBV2 and TRBJ2-1, the full variable domain reads EPEVTQTPSHQVTQMGQEVILRCVPISNHLYFYWYRQILGQKVEFLVSFYNNEISEKSEIFDDQFSVERPDGSNFTLKIRSTKLEDSAMYFCASSVDRGNEQFFGPGTRLTVL.

This rearrangement joins TRBV28 to TRBJ1-6; D possibly corresponds to TRBD1 (6 bases). Between the trimmed V and J ends, which lost 5 bases and 3 bases, there was a span of 17 bases. The CDR3 loop spans 17 amino acids. Per the germline V gene, CDR1 is MDHEN and CDR2 is SYDVKM. For the CDR3, the DNA is TGTGCCAGCAGTCTAACGACCCGGGACATCTATAATTCACCCCTCCACTTT. It encodes CASSLTTRDIYNSPLHF.

In this sample, this clonotype turned up a few times. This chain uses TRBV12-3 or TRBV12-4 with TRBJ2-5; 9 bases align to TRBD1. Losses at the gene ends were 7 bases for V and 1 base for J; bases not matched to a gene: 7. CDR3 length: 15 residues. The CDR3 DNA sequence: TGTGCCAGCACCCCTCGACAGGGGGGCCAAGAGACCCAGTACTTC. As protein: CASTPRQGGQETQYF.

The CDR3 is CASSQDRLGPDSNYGYTF. The CDR3 DNA follows: TGCGCCAGCAGCCAAGATAGGCTAGGACCGGACAGTAACTATGGCTACACCTTC. The chain links TRBV4-1 to TRBJ1-2, with TRBD1 as a possible D gene (6 bases). This CDR3 has 18 residues. V dropped 0 bases and J dropped 1 base, with 18 bases sitting between them. Germline assignment: CDR1 MGHRA and CDR2 YSYEKL.

This clonotype turned up a few times. V usage is TRBV4-1 and J usage is TRBJ2-7; maybe TRBD1 (5 bases). Trimming removed 1 base from V and 3 bases from J, with 7 bases in between. Looked up from germline, CDR1 is MGHRA and CDR2 is YSYEKL. The CDR3 length is 13 residues. Written as DNA, the CDR3 is TGCGCCAGCAGCCAAGCCGACAGCTACGAGCAGTACTTC. This translates into CASSQADSYEQYF.

The chain uses TRBV19 and TRBJ1-2; the D is unclear. Germline V gene sequence: CDR1 LNHDA, CDR2 SQIVND (reference sequence). This CDR3 comprises 14 residues. Trimming shortened V by 5 bases and J by 1 base, and 11 bases separated the two germline ends. CDR3 protein: CASSATVFNYGYTF. CDR3 DNA: TGTGCCAGTAGTGCAACCGTGTTTAACTATGGCTACACCTTC.